A single sample gave rise to the 8 T cell receptor beta chains below, sequenced in a study of shared clonotypes between healthy human individuals. Only in-frame clones appear in the TCRdb table, and some are missing; sequencing was by immunoSEQ multiplex PCR. The profile shows 850,000 to 1,200,000 clones, more than 65% of them singletons. Input material: memory CD4+ T cells sorted from blood. The subset here: CD45RA-negative fraction. The receptors stem from a man between 18 and 29 years old in good health.

The chain has TRBV27 and TRBJ2-7, with 7 bases fitting TRBD1. Germline CDR1 is MNHEY and CDR2 is SMNVEV (reference sequence). Trimming cost V 3 bases and J 0 bases; bases outside gene matches: 5. The CDR3 sequence is 15 residues long. The CDR3 nucleotides are TGTGCCAGCAGTTTGGTAGCAGGGGGCTCCTACGAGCAGTACTTC. Its translation: CASSLVAGGSYEQYF.

For this clone: This same CDR3 is encoded by further DNA sequences in the sample. The chain combines TRBV5-4 with TRBJ2-5; 9 positions match TRBD2. The germline gives CDR1 SGHNT, CDR2 YYREEE (reference sequence). CDR3 length: 14 residues. The junction had 0 bases not matched to a gene; V was cut back by 0 bases and J by 3 bases. CDR3 in DNA: TGTGCCAGCAGCTTGGGCGGGGGGGAAGAGACCCAGTACTTC. Residues: CASSLGGGEETQYF. Using reference TRBV5-4 and TRBJ2-5 for the parts outside the CDR3, the full variable domain is ETGVTQSPTHLIKTRGQQVTLRCSSQSGHNTVSWYQQALGQGPQFIFQYYREEENGRGNFPPRFSGLQFPNYSSELNVNALELDDSALYLCASSLGGGEETQYFGPGTRLLVL.

This clone was recorded only once. The J gene is TRBJ1-1, the V gene TRBV7-9; D gene uncertain. This CDR3 has 14 residues. V gave up 2 bases and J gave up 1 base, with 8 bases separating them. Germline V lookup: CDR1 SEHNR, CDR2 FQNEAQ (reference sequence). The CDR3: CASSLYDKNTEAFF. The CDR3 DNA follows: TGTGCCAGCAGCTTATACGACAAGAACACTGAAGCTTTCTTT.

This CDR3 reads CASSRSGILQETQYF. In nucleotides, the CDR3 is TGTGCCAGCAGCCGAAGCGGGATTTTACAAGAGACCCAGTACTTC. The chain couples TRBV7-2 to TRBJ2-5, with 7 bases identical to TRBD2. The CDR3 consists of 15 residues. Germline-derived CDR1 and CDR2 are SGHTA and FQGNSA. Losses at the gene ends were 5 bases for V and 2 bases for J; bases not matched to a gene: 8.

The rearrangement links TRBV21-1 to TRBJ2-1; the table assigns TRBD2, which was not confirmed against the DNA. TRBV21-1 is a pseudogene segment. The length of the CDR3 is 15 residues. The DNA of the CDR3 is TGTGCCAGCAGCAAGTCGGTAGAGGCGGTAAATGAGCAGTTCTTC. Protein product: CASSKSVEAVNEQFF.

V is TRBV28 and J is TRBJ1-5; no clear D. Trimming removed 7 bases from V and 0 bases from J, with 7 bases in between. Germline V gene lookup returns CDR1 MDHEN and CDR2 SYDVKM. This CDR3 has 13 residues. CDR3 sequence reads: CASIETSNQPQHF. In nucleotides, the CDR3 is TGTGCCAGCATCGAGACTAGCAATCAGCCCCAGCATTTT.

The rearrangement links TRBV7-3 to TRBJ2-1; TRBD2 is a possible D gene (6 bases). Germline-derived CDR1 and CDR2 are SGHTA and FQGTGA. The V gene lost 2 bases and the J gene lost 7 bases, with 15 bases spanning the gap. The CDR3 is 15 residues long. The CDR3 coding sequence is TGTGCCAGCAGCTTAGGAGGCCAGGGAGGAAATGAGCAGTTCTTC. Translated: CASSLGGQGGNEQFF.

In this sample, this clone turned up a few times. The chain is built from TRBV30 and TRBJ1-1; D might be TRBD1 (5 bases). The CDR3 covers 14 residues. Trimming took 1 base from V and 5 from J, leaving 14 bases between them. Germline lookup yields CDR1 GTSNPN and CDR2 SVGIG (reference sequence). The CDR3 DNA follows: TGTGCCTGGAGTGCAACGGGGCCCGGGACTGAAGCTTTCTTT. Translated, it gives CAWSATGPGTEAFF.